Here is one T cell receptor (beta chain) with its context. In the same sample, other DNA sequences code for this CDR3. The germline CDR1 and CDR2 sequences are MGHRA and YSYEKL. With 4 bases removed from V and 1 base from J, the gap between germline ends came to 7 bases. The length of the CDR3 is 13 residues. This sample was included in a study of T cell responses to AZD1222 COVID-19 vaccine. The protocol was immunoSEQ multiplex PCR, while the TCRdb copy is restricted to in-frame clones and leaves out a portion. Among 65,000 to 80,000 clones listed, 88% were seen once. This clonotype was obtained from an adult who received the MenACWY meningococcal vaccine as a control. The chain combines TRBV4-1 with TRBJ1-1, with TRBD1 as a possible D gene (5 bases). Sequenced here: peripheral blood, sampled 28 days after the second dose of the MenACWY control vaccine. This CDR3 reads CASSRTGNTEAFF. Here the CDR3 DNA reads TGCGCCAGCAGCCGAACAGGGAACACTGAAGCTTTCTTT.